This entry lists 11 T cell receptor beta chains sequenced from one sample in a study of T cells after posttransplantation cyclophosphamide. The table came from immunoSEQ multiplex PCR; TCRdb's copy has only in-frame clones and leaves some out. The table records about 6,400 clones, about 98% of them present only once. Sequencing input: naive CD8+ T cells sorted from PBMCs. These receptors originate from a woman aged 30 to 39 in good health and a related stem cell transplant donor.

The rearrangement joins TRBV6-5 to TRBJ2-2; 8 bases fit TRBD1. CDR1 is MNHEY, CDR2 SVGAGI, per germline. V was pared by 3 bases and J by 4 bases, with 1 base of the junction left unmatched. The CDR3 has 14 amino acids. This CDR3 reads CASSYTGGTGELFF. DNA for the CDR3: TGTGCCAGCAGTTATACAGGGGGCACCGGGGAGCTGTTTTTT.

The chain joins TRBV16 to TRBJ1-5; 11 nucleotides match TRBD1. The CDR3 totals 15 residues. V shed 5 bases, J shed 7 bases, and the junction held 7 bases outside the gene matches. In germline, CDR1 is KGHSY, CDR2 FQNENV. In DNA form, the CDR3 reads TGTGCCAGCAGCACCCGGGACAGGGGGGGGCAGCCCCAGCATTTT. This translates into CASSTRDRGGQPQHF.

V usage is TRBV27 and J usage is TRBJ1-1; D not certain. Trimming shortened V by 5 bases and J by 0 bases, and 7 bases separated the two germline ends. Germline V gives CDR1 MNHEY, CDR2 SMNVEV (reference sequence). This CDR3 has 13 residues. The CDR3, as DNA: TGTGCCAGCAGTCATACAGTGAACACTGAAGCTTTCTTT. Translating gives CASSHTVNTEAFF.

The chain links TRBV7-9 to TRBJ2-5; D unresolved. The CDR3 is 13 amino acids. The V gene's germline CDR1 is SEHNR and CDR2 FQNEAQ (reference sequence). V gave up 6 bases and J gave up 1 base, with 9 bases separating them. The CDR3, as DNA: TGTGCCAGCAGGTCGGAGATCCAAGAGACCCAGTACTTC. This sequence encodes CASRSEIQETQYF.

The rearrangement joins TRBV10-1 to TRBJ2-7; D possibly corresponds to TRBD2 (5 bases). The CDR3 is 13 amino acids. V was cut by 4 bases and J by 6 bases, with 13 bases left in between. Germline-derived CDR1 and CDR2 are WNHNN and SYGVQD (reference sequence). The CDR3 here is CASSGTWYSEQYF. The CDR3 DNA reads as TGCGCCAGCAGTGGGACTTGGTATTCCGAGCAGTACTTC.

The chain joins TRBV19 to TRBJ1-1; D remains unclear. The CDR3 consists of 13 residues. CDR1 is LNHDA, CDR2 SQIVND, per germline (reference sequence). The V gene lost 3 bases and the J gene lost 4 bases, with 9 bases spanning the gap. The CDR3 sequence is CASSIYRSTEAFF. DNA for the CDR3: TGTGCCAGTAGTATTTACCGGAGCACTGAAGCTTTCTTT.

The gene calls are TRBV30 and TRBJ1-5; D remains unclear. Germline loops: CDR1 GTSNPN, CDR2 SVGIG (reference sequence). The V end was cut by 3 bases, the J end by 0 bases, with 9 bases between. The CDR3 runs 14 residues. For the CDR3, the DNA is TGTGCCTGGAGGACACCTTATAGCAATCAGCCCCAGCATTTT. Translated: CAWRTPYSNQPQHF.

The rearrangement uses TRBV19 and TRBJ2-3; 11 bases agree with TRBD2. The germline V gene has CDR1 LNHDA and CDR2 SQIVND (reference sequence). V was pared by 3 bases and J by 7 bases, with 6 bases of the junction left unmatched. CDR3 length: 15 amino acids. The CDR3 loop is CASSILAGGGNTQYF. The CDR3 nucleotides read TGTGCCAGTAGTATCCTAGCGGGGGGTGGAAATACGCAGTATTTT.

CDR3 loop: CASSLERRDANYGYTF. The CDR3, as DNA: TGTGCCAGCAGCTTAGAAAGGAGGGATGCTAACTATGGCTACACCTTC. The rearrangement links TRBV13 to TRBJ1-2; unclear D gene. Trimming took 1 base from V and 0 from J, leaving 12 bases between them. The CDR3 spans 16 residues. Germline loops: CDR1 PRHDT, CDR2 FYEKMQ (reference sequence).

V is TRBV19 and J is TRBJ2-7, with D tentatively TRBD2 (6 bases). Trimming took 1 base from V and 3 from J, leaving 10 bases between them. The CDR3 sequence is 14 residues long. CDR1 and CDR2 (germline): LNHDA, SQIVND (reference sequence). CDR3: CASSIGRGYYEQYF. DNA for the CDR3: TGTGCCAGTAGTATAGGGCGGGGATACTACGAGCAGTACTTC.

The rearrangement uses TRBV6-1 and TRBJ1-2; the match to TRBD1 covers 10 bases. CDR3 size: 15 residues. V dropped 3 bases and J dropped 8; count of bases not matched to a gene: 9. CDR1 and CDR2 (germline): MNHNS, SASEGT. DNA for the CDR3: TGTGCCAGCAGTGATGGGACAGGGGAAATGGGAGGCTACACCTTC. As protein: CASSDGTGEMGGYTF.